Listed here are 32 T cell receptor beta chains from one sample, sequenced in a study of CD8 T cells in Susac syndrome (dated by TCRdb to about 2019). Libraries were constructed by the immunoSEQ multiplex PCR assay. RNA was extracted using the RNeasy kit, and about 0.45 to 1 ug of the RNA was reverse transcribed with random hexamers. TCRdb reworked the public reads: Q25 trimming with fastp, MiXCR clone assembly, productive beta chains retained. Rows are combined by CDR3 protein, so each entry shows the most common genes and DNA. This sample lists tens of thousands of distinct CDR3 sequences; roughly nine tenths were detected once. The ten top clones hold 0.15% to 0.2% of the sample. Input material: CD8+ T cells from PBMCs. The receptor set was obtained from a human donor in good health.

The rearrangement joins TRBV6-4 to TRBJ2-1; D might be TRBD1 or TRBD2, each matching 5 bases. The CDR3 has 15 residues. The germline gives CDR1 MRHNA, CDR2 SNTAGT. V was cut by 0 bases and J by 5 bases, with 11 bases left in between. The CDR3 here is CASSDSEGSHNEQFF. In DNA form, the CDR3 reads TGTGCCAGCAGTGACTCCGAGGGGTCCCACAATGAGCAGTTCTTC.

The CDR3 is CASSTLGWEADTQYF. The CDR3 DNA follows: TGTGCCAGCAGCACCCTCGGCTGGGAAGCAGATACGCAGTATTTT. The chain carries TRBV7-9 and TRBJ2-3; D is undetermined. V was shortened by 5 bases and J by 4 bases, with 16 bases between the two germline ends. CDR1 SEHNR and CDR2 FQNEAQ come from the germline V gene (reference sequence). The CDR3 is 15 amino acids.

The CDR3 sequence: CASSFSQTSTDTQYF. CDR3 DNA: TGCGCCAGCAGCTTTAGTCAGACTAGCACAGATACGCAGTATTTT. The chain has TRBV5-1 and TRBJ2-3; D gene unclear. The CDR3 covers 15 residues. Germline V gene sequence: CDR1 SGHRS, CDR2 YFSETQ. The V and J ends lost 2 bases and 0 bases respectively, with 10 bases between them.

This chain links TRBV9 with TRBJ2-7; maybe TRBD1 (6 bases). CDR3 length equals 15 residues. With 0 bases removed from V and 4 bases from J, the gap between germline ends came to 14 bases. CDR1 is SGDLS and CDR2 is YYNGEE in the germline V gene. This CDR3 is CASSVEQGSGYEQYF. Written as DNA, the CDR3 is TGTGCCAGCAGCGTAGAACAGGGAAGTGGGTACGAGCAGTACTTC.

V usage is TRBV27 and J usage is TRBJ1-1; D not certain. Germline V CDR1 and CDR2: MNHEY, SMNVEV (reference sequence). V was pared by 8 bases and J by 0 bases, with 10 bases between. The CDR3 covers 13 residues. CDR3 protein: CASYVEMNTEAFF. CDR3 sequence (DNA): TGTGCCAGCTATGTGGAGATGAACACTGAAGCTTTCTTT.

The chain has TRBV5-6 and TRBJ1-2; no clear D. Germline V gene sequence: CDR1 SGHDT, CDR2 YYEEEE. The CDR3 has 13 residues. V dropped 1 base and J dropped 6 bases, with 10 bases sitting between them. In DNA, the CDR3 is TGTGCCAGCAGCTTGTGGGAGATCGATGGCTACACCTTC. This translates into CASSLWEIDGYTF.

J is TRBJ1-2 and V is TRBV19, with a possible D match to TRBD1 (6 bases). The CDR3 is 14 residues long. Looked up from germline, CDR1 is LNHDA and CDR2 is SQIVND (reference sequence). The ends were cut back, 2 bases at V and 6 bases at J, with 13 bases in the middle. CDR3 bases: TGTGCCAGTAGTATACGGACAGATCCGGATGGCTACACCTTC. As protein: CASSIRTDPDGYTF.

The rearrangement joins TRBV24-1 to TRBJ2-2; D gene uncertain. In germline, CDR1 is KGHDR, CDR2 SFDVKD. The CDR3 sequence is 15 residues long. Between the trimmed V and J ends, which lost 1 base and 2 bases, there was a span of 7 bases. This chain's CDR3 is CATSDLWGNTGELFF. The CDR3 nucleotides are TGTGCCACCAGTGATTTATGGGGAAACACCGGGGAGCTGTTTTTT.

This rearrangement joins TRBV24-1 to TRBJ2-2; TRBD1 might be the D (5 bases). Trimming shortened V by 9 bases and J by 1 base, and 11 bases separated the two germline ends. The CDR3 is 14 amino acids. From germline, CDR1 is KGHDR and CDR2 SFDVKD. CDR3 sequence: CATPRQRNTGELFF. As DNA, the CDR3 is TGTGCCACCCCGCGACAGCGGAACACCGGGGAGCTGTTTTTT.

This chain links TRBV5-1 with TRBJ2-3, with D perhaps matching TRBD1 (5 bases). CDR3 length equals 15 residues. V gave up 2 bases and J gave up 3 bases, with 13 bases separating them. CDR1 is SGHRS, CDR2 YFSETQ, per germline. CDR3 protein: CASSFVQVETDTQYF. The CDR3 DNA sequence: TGCGCCAGCAGCTTCGTACAGGTTGAAACAGATACGCAGTATTTT. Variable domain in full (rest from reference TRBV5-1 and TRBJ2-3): KAGVTQTPRYLIKTRGQQVTLSCSPISGHRSVSWYQQTPGQGLQFLFEYFSETQRNKGNFPGRFSGRQFSNSRSEMNVSTLELGDSALYLCASSFVQVETDTQYFGPGTRLTVL.

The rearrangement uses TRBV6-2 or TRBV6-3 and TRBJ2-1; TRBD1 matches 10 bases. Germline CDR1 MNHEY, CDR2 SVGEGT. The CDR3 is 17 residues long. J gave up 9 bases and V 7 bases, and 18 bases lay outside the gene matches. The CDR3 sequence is CASTFIYRDRGSPEQFF. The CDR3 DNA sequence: TGTGCCAGCACCTTCATTTACCGGGACAGGGGTTCCCCTGAGCAGTTCTTC.

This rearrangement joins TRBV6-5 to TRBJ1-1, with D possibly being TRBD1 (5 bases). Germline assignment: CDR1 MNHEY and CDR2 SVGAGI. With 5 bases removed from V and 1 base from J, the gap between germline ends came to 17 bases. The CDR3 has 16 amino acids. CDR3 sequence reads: CASSTRQQGENTEAFF. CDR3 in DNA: TGTGCCAGCAGTACTCGCCAGCAGGGAGAGAACACTGAAGCTTTCTTT.

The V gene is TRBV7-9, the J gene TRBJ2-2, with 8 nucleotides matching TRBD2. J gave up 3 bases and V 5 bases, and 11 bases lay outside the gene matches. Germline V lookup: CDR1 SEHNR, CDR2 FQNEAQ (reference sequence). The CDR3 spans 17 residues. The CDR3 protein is CASSRAHSGIHTGELFF. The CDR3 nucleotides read TGTGCCAGCAGCCGCGCGCATAGCGGGATCCACACCGGGGAGCTGTTTTTT.

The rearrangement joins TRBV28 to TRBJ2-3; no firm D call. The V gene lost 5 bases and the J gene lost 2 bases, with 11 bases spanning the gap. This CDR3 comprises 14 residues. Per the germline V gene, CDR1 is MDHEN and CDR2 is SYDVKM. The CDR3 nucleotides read TGTGCCAGCAGTCCCGACTCCTTCACAGATACGCAGTATTTT. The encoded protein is CASSPDSFTDTQYF.

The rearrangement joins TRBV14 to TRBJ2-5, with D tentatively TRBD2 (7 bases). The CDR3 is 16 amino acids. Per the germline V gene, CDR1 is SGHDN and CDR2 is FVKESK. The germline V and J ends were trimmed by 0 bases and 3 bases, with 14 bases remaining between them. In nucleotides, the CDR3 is TGTGCCAGCAGCCAAGATTTGCGGGGGCCAGAAGAGACCCAGTACTTC. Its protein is CASSQDLRGPEETQYF.

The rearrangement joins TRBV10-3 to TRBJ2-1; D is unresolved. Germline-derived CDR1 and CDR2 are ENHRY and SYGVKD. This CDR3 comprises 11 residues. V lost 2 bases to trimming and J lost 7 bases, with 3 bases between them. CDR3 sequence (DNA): TGTGCCATCAGTGAGGGAAATGAGCAGTTCTTC. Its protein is CAISEGNEQFF.

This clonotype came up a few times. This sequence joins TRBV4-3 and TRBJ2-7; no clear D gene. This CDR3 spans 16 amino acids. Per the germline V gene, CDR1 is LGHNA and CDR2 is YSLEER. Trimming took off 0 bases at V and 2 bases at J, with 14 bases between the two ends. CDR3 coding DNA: TGCGCCAGCAGCCAAGATCGGTACGGAGACACCTACGAGCAGTACTTC. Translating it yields CASSQDRYGDTYEQYF.

The CDR3 reads CASSLGQGTEAFF. The CDR3, as DNA: TGTGCCAGCAGCTTAGGACAGGGGACTGAAGCTTTCTTT. The chain combines TRBV7-3 with TRBJ1-1; 9 positions agree with TRBD1. V trimming: 2 bases; J trimming: 5 bases; junction bases outside the gene matches: 0. This CDR3 has 13 residues. Looked up from germline, CDR1 is SGHTA and CDR2 is FQGTGA.

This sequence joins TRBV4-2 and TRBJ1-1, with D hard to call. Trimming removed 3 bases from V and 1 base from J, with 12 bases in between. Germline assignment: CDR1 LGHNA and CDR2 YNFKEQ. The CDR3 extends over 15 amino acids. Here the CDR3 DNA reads TGTGCCAGCAGCCATCAGGCGGGCGCGAACACTGAAGCTTTCTTT. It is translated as CASSHQAGANTEAFF.

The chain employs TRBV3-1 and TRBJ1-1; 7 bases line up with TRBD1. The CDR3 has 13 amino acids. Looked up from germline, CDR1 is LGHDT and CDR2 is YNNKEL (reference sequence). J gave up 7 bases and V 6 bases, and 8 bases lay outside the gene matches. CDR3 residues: CASRGTDRVEAFF. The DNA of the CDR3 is TGTGCCAGCAGGGGTACCGACAGGGTTGAAGCTTTCTTT.

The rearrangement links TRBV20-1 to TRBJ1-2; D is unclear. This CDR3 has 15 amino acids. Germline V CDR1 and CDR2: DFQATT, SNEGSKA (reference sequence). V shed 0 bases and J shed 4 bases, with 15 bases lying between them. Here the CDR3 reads CSARDLPGGRYGYTF. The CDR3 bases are TGCAGTGCTAGAGATCTGCCAGGTGGACGCTATGGCTACACCTTC.

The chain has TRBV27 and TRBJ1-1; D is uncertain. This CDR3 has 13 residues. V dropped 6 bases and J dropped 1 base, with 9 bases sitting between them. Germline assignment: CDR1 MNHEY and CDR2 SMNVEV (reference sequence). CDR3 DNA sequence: TGTGCCAGCAGCATGACTAAGAACACTGAAGCTTTCTTT. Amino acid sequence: CASSMTKNTEAFF.

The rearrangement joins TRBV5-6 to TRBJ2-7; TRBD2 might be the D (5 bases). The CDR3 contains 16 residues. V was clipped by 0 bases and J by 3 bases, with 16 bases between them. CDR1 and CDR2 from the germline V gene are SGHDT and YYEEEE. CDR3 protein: CASSLGVGELGYEQYF. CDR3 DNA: TGTGCCAGCAGCTTGGGGGTCGGGGAACTCGGCTACGAGCAGTACTTC.

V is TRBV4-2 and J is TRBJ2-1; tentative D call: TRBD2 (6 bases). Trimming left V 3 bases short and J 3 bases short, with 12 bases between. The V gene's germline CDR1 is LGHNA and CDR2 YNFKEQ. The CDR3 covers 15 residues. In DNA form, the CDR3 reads TGTGCCAGCAGCCAGAACCGGGACTTCTACAATGAGCAGTTCTTC. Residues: CASSQNRDFYNEQFF.

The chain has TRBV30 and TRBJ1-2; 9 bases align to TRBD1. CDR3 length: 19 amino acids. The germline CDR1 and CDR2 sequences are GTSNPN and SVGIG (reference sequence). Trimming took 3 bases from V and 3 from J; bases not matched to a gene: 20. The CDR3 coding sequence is TGTGCCTGGAGCCTAAATCCGGGACAGGGCCTTCTCGCTGACTATGGCTACACCTTC. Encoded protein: CAWSLNPGQGLLADYGYTF.

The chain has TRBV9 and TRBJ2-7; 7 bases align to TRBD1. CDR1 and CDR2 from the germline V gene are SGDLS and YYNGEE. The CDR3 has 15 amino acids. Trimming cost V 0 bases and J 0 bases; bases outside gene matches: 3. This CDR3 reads CASSVGTGGSYEQYF. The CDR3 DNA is TGTGCCAGCAGCGTAGGGACAGGCGGCTCCTACGAGCAGTACTTC.

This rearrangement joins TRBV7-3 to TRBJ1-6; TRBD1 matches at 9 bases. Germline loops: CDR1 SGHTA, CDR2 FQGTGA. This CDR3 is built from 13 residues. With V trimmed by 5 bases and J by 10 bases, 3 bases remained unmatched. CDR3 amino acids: CASSLDRGSPLHF. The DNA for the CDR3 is TGTGCCAGCAGCCTGGACAGGGGCTCACCCCTCCACTTT. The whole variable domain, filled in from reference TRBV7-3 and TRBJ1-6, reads GAGVSQTPSNKVTEKGKYVELRCDPISGHTALYWYRQSLGQGPEFLIYFQGTGAADDSGLPNDRFFAVRPEGSVSTLKIQRTERGDSAVYLCASSLDRGSPLHFGNGTRLTVT.

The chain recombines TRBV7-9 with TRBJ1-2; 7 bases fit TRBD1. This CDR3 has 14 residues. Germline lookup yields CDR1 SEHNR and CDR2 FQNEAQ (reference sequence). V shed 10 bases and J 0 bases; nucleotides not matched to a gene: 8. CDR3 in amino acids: CATRTGHPNYGYTF. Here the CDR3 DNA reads TGTGCCACTCGGACAGGACATCCTAACTATGGCTACACCTTC.

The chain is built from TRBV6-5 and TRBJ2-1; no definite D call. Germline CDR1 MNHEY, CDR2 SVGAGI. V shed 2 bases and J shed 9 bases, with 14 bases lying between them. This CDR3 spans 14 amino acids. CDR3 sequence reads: CASSYREGSVEQFF. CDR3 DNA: TGTGCCAGCAGTTACCGTGAAGGATCTGTTGAGCAGTTCTTC.

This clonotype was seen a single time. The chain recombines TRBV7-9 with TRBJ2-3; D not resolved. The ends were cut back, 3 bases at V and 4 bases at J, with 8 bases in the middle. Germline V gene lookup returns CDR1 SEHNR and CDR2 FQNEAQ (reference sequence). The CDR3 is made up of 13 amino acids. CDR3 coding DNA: TGTGCCAGCAGCTTTTCCCGCGCAGATACGCAGTATTTT. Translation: CASSFSRADTQYF.

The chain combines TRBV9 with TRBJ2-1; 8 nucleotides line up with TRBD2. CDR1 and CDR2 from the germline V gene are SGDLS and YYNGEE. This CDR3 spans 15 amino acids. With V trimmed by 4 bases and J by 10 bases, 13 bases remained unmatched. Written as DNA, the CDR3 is TGTGCCAGCAGCATATTAGCGGGGACTGGGTTCGAGCAGTTCTTC. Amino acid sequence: CASSILAGTGFEQFF.

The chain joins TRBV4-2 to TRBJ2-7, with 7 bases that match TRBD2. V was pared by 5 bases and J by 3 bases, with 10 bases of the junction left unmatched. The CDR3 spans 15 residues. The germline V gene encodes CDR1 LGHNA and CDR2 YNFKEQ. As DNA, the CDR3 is TGTGCCAGCAGCTTCGGGACTATCAACGACTACGAGCAGTACTTC. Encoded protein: CASSFGTINDYEQYF.